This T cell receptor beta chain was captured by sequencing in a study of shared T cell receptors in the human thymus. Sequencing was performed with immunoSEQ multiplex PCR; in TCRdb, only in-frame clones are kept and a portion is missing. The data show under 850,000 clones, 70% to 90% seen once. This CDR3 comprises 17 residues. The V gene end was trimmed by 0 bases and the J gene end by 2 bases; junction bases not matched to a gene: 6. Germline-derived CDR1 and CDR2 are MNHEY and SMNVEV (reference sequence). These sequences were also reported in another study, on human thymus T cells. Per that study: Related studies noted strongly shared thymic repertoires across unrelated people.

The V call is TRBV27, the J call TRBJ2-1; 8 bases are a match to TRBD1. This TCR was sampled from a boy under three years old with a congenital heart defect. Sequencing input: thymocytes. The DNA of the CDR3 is TGTGCCAGCAGTTTATCGCCGGGACAGGAAACCTACAATGAGCAGTTCTTC. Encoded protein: CASSLSPGQETYNEQFF.